This record concerns one TCR beta chain sequence. The sample holds a few counts of this clone. Its antigen remains undetermined. One base away there is no much larger clone; base qualities are not given. Counted from cysteine to phenylalanine, this CDR3 has 19 amino acids. Only the CDR3 part of the read is kept: 57 bases, read in frame from the first base. In the germline V gene, CDR1 corresponds to MGHRA and CDR2 to YSYEKL. The germline V and J ends show losses of 0 bases and 0 bases respectively, and no gene match explains 10 bases of the junction. This entry comes from a study of shared clonotypes between healthy human individuals (dated by TCRdb to about 2020). Regarding the research as a whole: The cohort included three men and two women between 18 and 49 years of age. For each donor, CD4 naive and CD4 memory were each given three plates, CD8 naive was given two plates, and CD8 memory was given one plate. To estimate repertoire size and how much clonotypes are shared between individuals, the study performed deep sequencing of blood TCR repertoires from about five healthy adults. To increase sequencing depth and limit assay-specific biases, different laboratories used diverse techniques to prepare libraries and sequence TCR repertoires. Per donor, leukapheresis produced somewhere between about 0.85 and 8.9 billion PBMCs. The investigation overall reported the following: Incomplete sequencing was indicated by rarefaction of sorted-subset datasets, despite the large sequencing depth. Naive subsets generally had larger estimated clonotype richness than memory subsets did. Pairwise subsampling led to the expectation that sequencing depth would affect the degree of clonotype sharing among donors. Clonotypes shared by all four sorted-subset donors showed higher generation probabilities than non-shared clonotypes. The small number of donors limited the genetic and exposure-history diversity represented. Sampling was restricted to blood, and TCR repertoires in tissues likely differ from the TCR repertoires found in blood. Approximately 5% of naive CD4, 3.5% of naive CD8, about 2.4% of memory CD4, and about 0.4% of memory CD8 clonotypes were shared across several donors.

Using the deep immunoSEQ assay, multiplex PCR amplified TCR CDR3 regions from genomic DNA. Extracted genomic DNA from each cell subset was spread evenly across all wells of several immunoSEQ 96-well plates, with each plate serving as a replicate. For sorted subsets, each replicate PCR was loaded with 200 ng genomic DNA, equivalent to 25,000 to 30,000 T cell genomes. Purified libraries were quantified with a Qubit 3.0 fluorometer, sized on a Bioanalyzer 2100, and re-quantified with the KAPA Library Quantification kit. A separate single-read 150-cycle Illumina NextSeq 550 flow cell was used to sequence each immunoSEQ 96-well plate. The authors' analysis ran thus. Because only junctional sequences without quality scores were contained in the immunoSEQ output, filtering matching that applied to full-length reads could not be performed. Sequences were annotated with PyIR, a Python wrapper for IgBLAST v1.9, using IMGT germline references to assign V/J genes and CDR3. Reads were filtered out if the reads had weak V/J assignments (E-value above 1e-6), no CDR3, stop codons, out-of-frame junctions, or ambiguous translated residues. V3J clonotypes were defined as sequences sharing an identical inferred V gene, J gene, and CDR3 amino acid sequence. Percentage overlap between repertoires was calculated by dividing the number of shared unique clonotypes by the size of the smaller repertoire. RTK rarefaction, the Chao1 estimator, and Recon v2.1 estimates of unobserved clonotypes were used to assess repertoire richness. For all TCRbeta clonotypes obtained by the gDNA method from a handful of donors, generation probabilities were computed with OLGA. The table was pulled from immuneACCESS by TCRdb, which kept in-frame rearrangements only. Such tables lose some clones; where checked, under half of the loss comes from unresolved V genes, and the rest has no known cause. D and trimming come from the DNA, and the V and J calls and clone size come from that table. Across this sample there are 980,000 or so clones, with approximately 76% seen only once. The top ten constitute over 1.3% of the sample.

Donors were healthy HIV-negative adults with no recently reported acute infections or vaccinations. Every donor was a Caucasian adult living in Nashville, Tennessee, USA. CD4+ T cells were enriched by magnetic negative selection; naive cells were then positively selected on CD45RA, and the negative fraction formed the memory subset. Blood was obtained by leukapheresis, after which PBMCs were separated by Ficoll-Histopaque density gradient centrifugation and cryopreserved in liquid nitrogen vapor phase. Analytical flow cytometry was used to check the purity and quantity of every magnetically sorted T cell population. From each sorted fraction, genomic DNA was isolated and quantified by UV absorbance on a Nanodrop 2000c.

The source material was memory CD4+ T cells sorted from blood. The intended sense of this specimen's cell subset or site label: CD45RA-negative fraction. The V and J segments used are TRBV4-1 and TRBJ2-3; 9 bases in the junction line up with TRBD2. The sequence was obtained from a man aged 18 to 29 in good health. The DNA is TGCGCCAGCAGCCAAGATAACAGCGGGAGGTCATTGAGCACAGATACGCAGTATTTT. It encodes CASSQDNSGRSLSTDTQYF.